The text below deals with one T cell receptor (beta chain). This clonotype was counted ten times or more. What this receptor recognizes is not known. Base qualities are missing; no much larger clone stands one base away. The germline V gene (reference sequence) supplies CDR1 SEHNR and CDR2 FQNEAQ. V was cut back by 3 bases and J by 3 bases, leaving a gap of 12 bases between them. The CDR3 measures 15 amino acids from cysteine to phenylalanine. Kept here is only the CDR3 DNA, which spans 45 bases and is read in frame from base 1. A patient counted as having stable hyperthyroidism if there was no progression to ophthalmopathy within 18 months of follow-up. The hyperthyroidism patients were 18 to 65 years old and newly diagnosed, with a disease duration of less than 2 months. Patients were excluded if they had other autoimmune diseases, uncontrolled infections, pregnancy or lactation. Clinical symptoms, serum thyroxine, TRAb, thyroid ultrasound and orbital computed tomography were used for diagnosis. PBMCs were isolated from about 10 ml of fresh peripheral blood by Ficoll-Paque density gradient centrifugation. Trizol reagent was used to extract the total RNA, and its quality was then checked on an Agilent 2100 Bioanalyzer.

For repertoire sequencing, the TCR beta CDR3 regions were amplified from RNA transcripts. The first round of RT-PCR was done with HTBI primers and the Qiagen OneStep RT-PCR kit, and was followed by a second round of multiplex PCR, then size selection and purification. Libraries were sequenced paired-end with 100 bp reads on an Illumina HiSeq2000. The source study handled its data this way. Reads were processed with SOAPnuke, discarding reads with adapters, uncalled bases, mean Phred below 15, or no exact constant-primer or identifier match. COPE v1.2.5 was used to merge high-quality paired reads. Each unique nucleotide sequence was defined as a clonotype, and clonotypes were aligned to IMGT TRB V, D and J references with MiTCR v1.1. Analysis was restricted to V-J combinations with a frequency above 0.0001, which covered 98% to 99.2% of repertoires. For each V-J combination, a TCR clonal expansion and chaos score was defined as F50 clonal expansion divided by the chaos observed in the TCRdist matrix. Welch's t-statistics and random forest were used to narrow the features down to 13 V-J combinations, which were then fed into a naive Bayes classifier. The similarity between thyroid and blood repertoires was quantified using the Morisita-Horn index. Using fastp trimming at Q25 and MiXCR clonotype assembly, TCRdb reanalyzed the public sequencing data and kept in-frame beta chains. One record per CDR3 amino acid sequence lists the most common genes and DNA. TCRdb assigned the V and J calls; the authors' analysis was not used. The sample profile shows about 39,000 distinct CDR3 sequences; roughly 50% of them were found once. The ten largest clones add up to about 26% of the sample.

The data were obtained in a study of Graves' ophthalmopathy and Graves' hyperthyroidism (dated by TCRdb to between 2017 and 2018). Background for the entire study: Peripheral blood was collected at initial diagnosis, before any treatment. Following sampling, methimazole starting at 30 mg daily was administered to hyperthyroidism patients, and high-dose intravenous methylprednisolone was administered to ophthalmopathy patients. In five to seven hyperthyroidism patients, T-cell repertoires of thyroid tissue and blood were compared. TCR beta repertoire signatures were used to distinguish Graves' ophthalmopathy from Graves' hyperthyroidism and to predict progression to ophthalmopathy. An independent validation cohort was composed of some 19 hyperthyroidism patients and over 15 patients who later progressed from hyperthyroidism to ophthalmopathy. In total, some 140 blood samples were TCR-sequenced: approximately 42 ophthalmopathy, some 75 hyperthyroidism and around 17 hyperthyroidism-to-ophthalmopathy patients. To explore V-J signatures distinguishing ophthalmopathy from hyperthyroidism, a discovery set of 100 or so patients (roughly 42 ophthalmopathy, around 55 stable hyperthyroidism) was enrolled.

Overall results and qualifications from the work: No statistical method was used to set the sample size in advance, and the investigators knew which group each participant was assigned to. In validation, the model predicted ophthalmopathy progression with over 60% sensitivity and 72.22% specificity; 12 predicted patients were CT-confirmed with GO in a median of 6.5 months. In cross-validation, the 13-signature model distinguished ophthalmopathy from stable hyperthyroidism with 85% to 90% sensitivity and about 81% specificity, and in the test set the corresponding values were about 80% and 75%. Most expanded thyroid clonotypes with frequency above 0.001 were also detected in blood, suggesting blood repertoires may reflect the thyroid immune response.

Material: peripheral blood. The clonotype originates from an adult woman with stable Graves' hyperthyroidism. Here the chain combines TRBV7-9 and TRBJ1-5, with the D gene uncertain. The CDR3 protein is CASSFDGDFNQPQHF. The nucleotide sequence is TGTGCCAGCAGCTTTGACGGAGACTTCAATCAGCCCCAGCATTTT. Reference TRBV7-9 and TRBJ1-5 genes cover what lies past the CDR3, so the full variable domain is DTGVSQNPRHKITKRGQNVTFRCDPISEHNRLYWYRQTLGQGPEFLTYFQNEAQLEKSRLLSDRFSAERPKGSFSTLEIQRTEQGDSAMYLCASSFDGDFNQPQHFGDGTRLSIL.